A single sample gave rise to the 4 T cell receptor beta chains below, sequenced in a study of human T cells and chemical hapten exposure. This sample's time point: pre-sensitization, week 0. Documented treatment: therapeutic diphenylcyclopropenone sensitization with weekly scalp DPC. Extraction of total RNA was performed on unfractionated whole blood. MiXCR, run by TCRdb on the RACE reads, gives a single entry per CDR3 protein. The table lists over 50,000 distinct CDR3 sequences, more than 9% of them singletons. Sequences were derived from whole blood, sampled in connection with sensitization to the hapten diphenylcyclopropenone (DPC). These receptors all stem from a woman aged 25 to 39 with alopecia areata. Some clones in this sample may be carry-over from other donors' samples.

This clonotype has just a few counts. The chain uses TRBV3-1 and TRBJ1-1; D is uncertain. With 1 base removed from V and 5 bases from J, the gap between germline ends came to 5 bases. CDR1 is LGHDT, CDR2 YNNKEL, per germline (reference sequence). The CDR3 loop spans 12 amino acids. The CDR3 here is CASSQVKTEAFF. The CDR3 DNA reads as TGTGCCAGCAGCCAAGTTAAAACTGAAGCTTTCTTT.

This rearrangement joins TRBV7-2 to TRBJ1-1, with TRBD1 matching 7 bases. Looked up from germline, CDR1 is SGHTA and CDR2 is FQGNSA. The length of the CDR3 is 13 residues. V gave up 4 bases and J gave up 4 bases; unmatched junction bases: 3. This chain's CDR3 is CASSSHRGTEAFF. CDR3 sequence (DNA): TGTGCCAGCAGCTCTCACAGGGGCACTGAAGCTTTCTTT. The whole variable domain, remainder taken from reference TRBV7-2 and TRBJ1-1, is GAGVSQSPSNKVTEKGKDVELRCDPISGHTALYWYRQSLGQGLEFLIYFQGNSAPDKSGLPSDRFSAERTGGSVSTLTIQRTQQEDSAVYLCASSSHRGTEAFFGQGTRLTVV.

There are many counts of this clonotype. The V call is TRBV5-1, the J call TRBJ1-2; tentatively, D is TRBD1 (6 bases). The V end was cut by 5 bases, the J end by 8 bases, with 10 bases between. Germline lookup yields CDR1 SGHRS and CDR2 YFSETQ. The CDR3 covers 11 residues. This CDR3 is CASSNRAGYTF. CDR3 nucleotide sequence: TGCGCCAGCAGTAACAGGGCGGGCTACACCTTC.

The rearrangement joins TRBV28 to TRBJ1-6; D ambiguous. The length of the CDR3 is 13 residues. Germline CDR1 reads MDHEN; CDR2 reads SYDVKM. Between the trimmed V and J ends, which lost 7 bases and 2 bases, there was a span of 6 bases. This chain's CDR3 is CASTPPYNSPLHF. The DNA of the CDR3 is TGTGCCAGCACCCCCCCCTATAATTCACCCCTCCACTTT.